The source of this T cell receptor (beta chain) is a study of T cell responses to AZD1222 COVID-19 vaccine. With respect to this clone: Its specificity is unknown.

Libraries were prepared by immunoSEQ multiplex PCR; TCRdb keeps only in-frame clonotypes and omits some of them. The data hold under 170,000 clones, with roughly 90% observed a single time. Trimming stripped 4 bases from V and 4 bases from J, with 6 bases between. The CDR3 has 12 amino acids. CDR1 KGHDR and CDR2 SFDVKD come from the germline V gene. Study-wide results and limits: Increased Spike-specific TCR breadth and depth were observed after two AZD1222 doses.

The chain joins TRBV24-1 to TRBJ1-2; D perhaps matches TRBD1 (5 bases). The TCR originated in an adult who received the AZD1222 COVID-19 vaccine. The starting material was peripheral blood, obtained 28 days after the second AZD1222 dose. The CDR3 DNA sequence: TGTGCCACCAGTGACGGGACCTATGGCTACACCTTC. As protein: CATSDGTYGYTF.